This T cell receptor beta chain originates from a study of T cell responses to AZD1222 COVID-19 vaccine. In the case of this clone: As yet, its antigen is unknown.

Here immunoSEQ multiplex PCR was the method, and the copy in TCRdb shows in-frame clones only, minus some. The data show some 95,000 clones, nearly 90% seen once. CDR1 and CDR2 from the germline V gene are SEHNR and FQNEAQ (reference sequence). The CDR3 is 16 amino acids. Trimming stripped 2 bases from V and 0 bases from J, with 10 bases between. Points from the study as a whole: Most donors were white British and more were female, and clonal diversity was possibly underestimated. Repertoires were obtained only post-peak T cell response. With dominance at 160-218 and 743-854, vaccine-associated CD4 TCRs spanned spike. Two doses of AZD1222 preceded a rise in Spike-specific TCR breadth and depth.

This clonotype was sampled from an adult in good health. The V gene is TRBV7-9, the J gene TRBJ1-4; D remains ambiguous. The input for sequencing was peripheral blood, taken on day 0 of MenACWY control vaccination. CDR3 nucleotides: TGTGCCAGCAGCTTAATTGCTTGGGCAACTAATGAAAAACTGTTTTTT. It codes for CASSLIAWATNEKLFF.